The source of this TCR beta chain is a study of radiotherapy plus CTLA-4 blockade in lung cancer. About the research overall: Disease control was present in roughly 29% of patients, and objective responses in 15% to 20%. Study-wide points: Early clone dynamics of blood T cells, plus interferon-beta, reportedly predicted response best. There was expansion of tumor-derived TCR clones in blood after radiotherapy plus ipilimumab.

Patients in the study, people with chemo-refractory metastatic non-small-cell lung cancer, received focal radiation plus ipilimumab CTLA-4 blockade. This clone was counted only a few times. Its antigen is currently unknown. The protocol was immunoSEQ multiplex PCR, while the TCRdb copy is restricted to in-frame clones and leaves out a portion. The sample has about 57,000 clones, around 80% seen once. Germline CDR1 is MNHEY and CDR2 is SVGAGI. V was pared by 4 bases and J by 0 bases, with 6 bases of the junction left unmatched. The CDR3 spans 16 residues. The receptor's source is a human donor with non-small cell lung cancer who had a complete response to radiotherapy plus ipilimumab. The chain combines TRBV6-5 with TRBJ1-3; 7 bases agree with TRBD1. Sequenced here: peripheral blood, sampled from a patient treated with radiotherapy plus ipilimumab. The CDR3 here is CASSFSGGHSGNTIYF. Here the CDR3 DNA reads TGTGCCAGCAGTTTCTCAGGGGGACACTCTGGAAACACCATATATTTT.